This T cell receptor (beta chain) was found in a study of blood T cell repertoires in COVID-19. Looking at the study overall: Acute and convalescent COVID-19 samples came from the United States, Italy and Spain. Nucleic acid was either cDNA or gDNA, and it came from T cells, B-cell-depleted T cells, or PBMCs.

Original methodology: Quantification of nucleated cells was approximated via reference gene primer amplification. TCRdb keeps only in-frame clones here, not all; method: immunoSEQ multiplex PCR. The V and J calls and clone size were taken over from that table, and D and trimming were inferred from the DNA. The sample gives 95,000 to 100,000 clones, roughly 86% of which show up once; roughly 11% is in the top ten. V was clipped by 5 bases and J by 2 bases, with 12 bases between them. The CDR3 extends over 15 amino acids. Germline V gene lookup returns CDR1 SEHNR and CDR2 FQNEAQ (reference sequence). The specimen sequenced was peripheral blood. The receptor was isolated from a woman aged 25 to 39 with acute or convalescent COVID-19. This chain connects TRBV7-9 to TRBJ1-4; D is undetermined. DNA of the CDR3: TGTGCCAGCAGCGTATTCAGTAGCACTAATGAAAAACTGTTTTTT. This gives the protein CASSVFSSTNEKLFF.